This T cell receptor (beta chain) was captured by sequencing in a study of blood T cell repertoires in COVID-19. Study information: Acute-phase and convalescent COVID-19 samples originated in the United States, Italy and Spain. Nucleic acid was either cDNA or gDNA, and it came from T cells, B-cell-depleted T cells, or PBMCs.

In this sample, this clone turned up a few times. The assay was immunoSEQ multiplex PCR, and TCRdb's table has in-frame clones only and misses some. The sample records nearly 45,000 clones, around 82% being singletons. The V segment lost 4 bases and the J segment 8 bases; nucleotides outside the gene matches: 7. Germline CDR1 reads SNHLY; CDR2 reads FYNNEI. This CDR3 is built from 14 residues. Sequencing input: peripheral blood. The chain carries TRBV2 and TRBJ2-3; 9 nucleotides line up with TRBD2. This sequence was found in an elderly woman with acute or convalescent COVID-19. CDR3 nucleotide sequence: TGTGCCAGCAGTGCAATAGCGGGAGCGAGTACGCAGTATTTT. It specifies CASSAIAGASTQYF. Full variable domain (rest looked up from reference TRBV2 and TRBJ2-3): EPEVTQTPSHQVTQMGQEVILRCVPISNHLYFYWYRQILGQKVEFLVSFYNNEISEKSEIFDDQFSVERPDGSNFTLKIRSTKLEDSAMYFCASSAIAGASTQYFGPGTRLTVL.